This T cell receptor (beta chain) is drawn from a study of blood T cell repertoires in COVID-19. Study overall: Sites in the United States, Italy and Spain provided acute and convalescent COVID-19 samples. PBMCs, B-cell-depleted T cells, or T cells were the source of the cDNA or gDNA that made up the material.

Authors' methods: Amplification with reference gene primers provided the estimates of nucleated cell counts. Sequencing used immunoSEQ multiplex PCR; TCRdb keeps in-frame clones, though not all of them. The V and J calls and clone size are taken from that table; D and trimming were inferred from the DNA. The repertoire includes around 170,000 clones, 84% of them detected once, and approximately 15% sits in the top ten. Germline V CDR1 and CDR2: LGHNA, YSLEER. V was clipped by 0 bases and J by 4 bases, with 7 bases between them. CDR3 length equals 14 residues. The origin of this receptor is a man between 25 and 39 years old with active or convalescent COVID-19. Sequenced input: peripheral blood. The rearrangement joins TRBV4-3 to TRBJ1-3; D not resolved. The CDR3 DNA follows: TGCGCCAGCAGCCAAGAGGGAGGGGGAAACACCATATATTTT. Amino acids: CASSQEGGGNTIYF.